Presented here are 19 T cell receptor beta chains from one specimen sequenced in a study of T-cell reconstitution after alpha-beta-depleted transplantation in children. Preparing the TCRbeta library involved the use of unique molecular identifiers. A single record per CDR3 protein comes from TCRdb applying MiXCR to the PCR reads. This sample has a few hundred thousand distinct CDR3 sequences, with about a quarter found just once. The input for sequencing was PBMCs, taken before TCRalphabeta/CD19-depleted stem cell transplant. These receptors were obtained from a boy under two years old with Wiskott-Aldrich syndrome, due to receive a stem cell transplant.

This rearrangement joins TRBV27 to TRBJ2-3, with D perhaps given as TRBD1 or TRBD2 (6 bases each). Germline V CDR1 and CDR2: MNHEY, SMNVEV (reference sequence). The CDR3 runs to 16 residues. The germline V and J ends were trimmed by 0 bases and 0 bases, with 10 bases remaining between them. The CDR3 nucleotides read TGTGCCAGCAGTTTATCGGGGGGCAGGAGCACAGATACGCAGTATTTT. This gives the protein CASSLSGGRSTDTQYF.

The rearrangement joins TRBV5-1 to TRBJ2-7; 7 bases align to TRBD2. The germline gives CDR1 SGHRS, CDR2 YFSETQ. With V trimmed by 5 bases and J by 3 bases, 8 bases remained unmatched. The CDR3 has 14 residues. The CDR3 sequence is CASRNPASGYEQYF. The CDR3 nucleotides read TGCGCCAGCAGAAATCCGGCTAGCGGCTACGAGCAGTACTTC.

The genes are TRBV18 and TRBJ2-1; D is undetermined. CDR3 length equals 13 residues. CDR1 is KGHSH and CDR2 is LQKENI in the germline V gene. V lost 0 bases to trimming and J lost 6 bases, with 6 bases between them. The CDR3 DNA reads TGTGCCAGCTCACCACCGAGCATCAATGAGCAGTTCTTC. Its protein is CASSPPSINEQFF.

This chain joins TRBV20-1 and TRBJ2-3; 8 bases are shared with TRBD2. This CDR3 spans 13 amino acids. The J segment lost 4 bases and the V segment lost 7 bases, leaving 7 bases of the junction unmatched. Per the germline V gene, CDR1 is DFQATT and CDR2 is SNEGSKA (reference sequence). In DNA, the CDR3 is TGCAGTGGTGTAGCGGGGACGGCAGATACGCAGTATTTT. This encodes CSGVAGTADTQYF.

The rearrangement joins TRBV28 to TRBJ2-5; D not resolved. Per the germline V gene, CDR1 is MDHEN and CDR2 is SYDVKM. Deletions cut 6 bases from V and 3 bases from J, with 14 bases between. The CDR3 length is 14 residues. This CDR3 is CASSKLMGKETQYF. CDR3 bases: TGTGCCAGCAGCAAACTGATGGGGAAAGAGACCCAGTACTTC. Drawing the rest from reference TRBV28 and TRBJ2-5, the complete variable domain is DVKVTQSSRYLVKRTGEKVFLECVQDMDHENMFWYRQDPGLGLRLIYFSYDVKMKEKGDIPEGYSVSREKKERFSLILESASTNQTSMYLCASSKLMGKETQYFGPGTRLLVL.

The V call is TRBV5-4, the J call TRBJ2-3, with 14 bases lining up with TRBD2. Germline loops: CDR1 SGHNT, CDR2 YYREEE (reference sequence). V gave up 4 bases and J gave up 6 bases; unmatched junction bases: 10. CDR3 length equals 17 residues. For the CDR3, the DNA is TGTGCCAGCAGCCTCGGGACTAGCGGGAGTTTGTGGGATACGCAGTATTTT. Amino acid sequence: CASSLGTSGSLWDTQYF.

This clonotype came up a few times. This chain links TRBV12-3 or TRBV12-4 with TRBJ2-5; D perhaps matches TRBD2 (6 bases). Trimming took off 6 bases at V and 1 base at J, with 9 bases between the two ends. This CDR3 spans 13 amino acids. The CDR3 reads CASRTRSQETQYF. The CDR3 DNA reads as TGTGCCAGCAGGACTAGGAGCCAAGAGACCCAGTACTTC.

This chain connects TRBV24-1 to TRBJ2-3; 10 nucleotides match TRBD2. J lost 1 base, V lost 9 bases, and 0 bases had no gene match. Germline V gives CDR1 KGHDR, CDR2 SFDVKD. The CDR3 has 13 residues. The CDR3 DNA sequence: TGTGCCACCGGGACTAGCGGCACAGATACGCAGTATTTT. Protein sequence: CATGTSGTDTQYF.

The rearrangement links TRBV7-2 to TRBJ2-5, with 8 bases aligning to TRBD2. This CDR3 has 15 amino acids. V was clipped by 5 bases and J by 4 bases; unmatched bases: 9. Germline CDR1 reads SGHTA; CDR2 reads FQGNSA. CDR3 nucleotides: TGTGCCAGCAGCCCGGCCCCGGCGGGAGGAGAGACCCAGTACTTC. Its protein is CASSPAPAGGETQYF.

This chain uses TRBV20-1 with TRBJ2-7, with 11 bases that match TRBD1. The junction had 4 bases not matched to a gene; V was cut back by 2 bases and J by 7 bases. This CDR3 contains 13 residues. In germline, CDR1 is DFQATT, CDR2 SNEGSKA (reference sequence). CDR3 protein: CSARRDRGWEQYF. The CDR3 region has the DNA TGCAGTGCTAGAAGGGACAGGGGGTGGGAGCAGTACTTC.

The chain combines TRBV7-9 with TRBJ2-2; D is perhaps TRBD1 or TRBD2 (5 bases each). Trimming removed 10 bases from V and 4 bases from J, with 16 bases in between. The CDR3 length is 14 residues. Germline CDR1 and CDR2: SEHNR and FQNEAQ (reference sequence). In DNA, the CDR3 is TGTGCCATCCATGGGGGAGAGATCACCGGGGAGCTGTTTTTT. This codes for CAIHGGEITGELFF.

This clonotype has more than one count but fewer than ten. V is TRBV7-3 and J is TRBJ1-2; 8 bases match TRBD1. There are 15 residues in the CDR3. CDR1 and CDR2 from the germline V gene are SGHTA and FQGTGA. V lost 5 bases to trimming and J lost 6 bases; unmatched junction nucleotides: 11. CDR3 protein: CASSQHGQGLDGYTF. As DNA, the CDR3 is TGTGCCAGCAGCCAACATGGACAGGGTCTTGATGGCTACACCTTC. Drawing the rest from reference TRBV7-3 and TRBJ1-2, the complete variable domain is GAGVSQTPSNKVTEKGKYVELRCDPISGHTALYWYRQSLGQGPEFLIYFQGTGAADDSGLPNDRFFAVRPEGSVSTLKIQRTERGDSAVYLCASSQHGQGLDGYTFGSGTRLTVV.

The DNA for the CDR3 is TGCGCCAGCAGCTCCGCTACCGGACTAGCACATCACAATGAGCAGTTCTTC. Translating gives CASSSATGLAHHNEQFF. The chain links TRBV5-1 to TRBJ2-1, with 8 bases matching TRBD2. There are 17 residues in the CDR3. From germline, CDR1 is SGHRS and CDR2 YFSETQ. Trimming cost V 3 bases and J 5 bases; bases outside gene matches: 13.

A word on this clonotype: A read error may account for a junction end that differs from germline. The chain has TRBV4-1 and TRBJ2-1; D unresolved. CDR3 length: 14 residues. Germline V gene lookup returns CDR1 MGHRA and CDR2 YSYEKL. The CDR3 loop is CTSSQTASYNEQFF. The DNA for the CDR3 is TGCACCAGCAGCCAAACCGCCTCCTACAATGAGCAGTTCTTC.

CDR3 nucleotides: TGTGCCAGCAGTTCTGACGACAGACTCTACGAGCAGTACTTC. Protein: CASSSDDRLYEQYF. This chain connects TRBV28 to TRBJ2-7, with D possibly being TRBD1 (5 bases). The V and J ends lost 4 bases and 3 bases respectively, with 13 bases between them. The CDR3 is 14 amino acids. Germline V CDR1 and CDR2: MDHEN, SYDVKM.

This clonotype was counted only a few times. The rearrangement links TRBV5-1 to TRBJ1-1; a possible D gene is TRBD1 (5 bases). CDR3 length: 14 residues. V was cut by 5 bases and J by 2 bases, with 13 bases left in between. Per germline, CDR1 SGHRS and CDR2 YFSETQ. CDR3 amino acids: CASRPRVYNTEAFF. CDR3 nucleotides: TGCGCCAGCAGACCCAGGGTGTACAACACTGAAGCTTTCTTT.

This clonotype appeared a few times. J is TRBJ1-2 and V is TRBV10-3, with 11 bases aligning to TRBD1. CDR1 and CDR2 (germline): ENHRY, SYGVKD. The CDR3 is 15 amino acids. V lost 0 bases to trimming and J lost 6 bases; unmatched junction nucleotides: 3. This CDR3 reads CAISESRTGGHGYTF. In DNA, the CDR3 is TGTGCCATCAGTGAGTCTAGGACAGGGGGCCATGGCTACACCTTC.

The V call is TRBV20-1, the J call TRBJ2-1, with D perhaps TRBD2 (5 bases). With 0 bases removed from V and 2 bases from J, the gap between germline ends came to 14 bases. This CDR3 is built from 16 residues. CDR1 is DFQATT, CDR2 SNEGSKA, per germline (reference sequence). The CDR3 DNA reads as TGCAGTGCTAGAGATACACTAGGAAGAGCCTACAATGAGCAGTTCTTC. Amino acid sequence: CSARDTLGRAYNEQFF.

This chain connects TRBV10-2 to TRBJ1-1; 11 nucleotides align to TRBD1. CDR1 and CDR2 (germline): WSHSY, SAAADI. CDR3 length equals 14 residues. V trimming: 2 bases; J trimming: 6 bases; junction bases outside the gene matches: 2. Here the CDR3 reads CASSEVGQGAEAFF. As DNA, the CDR3 is TGCGCCAGCAGTGAGGTGGGACAGGGGGCTGAAGCTTTCTTT.